A single T cell receptor (beta chain) is shown here with its context. This specimen comes from a study of blood T cell repertoires in COVID-19. Looking at the study overall: COVID-19 samples, acute and convalescent, were from the United States, Italy and Spain.

In the authors' workflow: From reference gene primer amplification, estimates of nucleated cell counts were derived. Assay: immunoSEQ multiplex PCR; the TCRdb copy retains only in-frame clones and omits some. V, J and clone size are those of that table, while D and trimming were read from the DNA. The data hold about 260,000 clones, with around 88% observed a single time. Between the trimmed V and J ends, which lost 1 base and 3 bases, there was a span of 10 bases. In germline, CDR1 is SGHKS, CDR2 YYEKEE (reference sequence). This CDR3 is built from 15 residues. This TCR was sampled from a man between 25 and 39 years old with active or convalescent COVID-19. The sample was peripheral blood. This sequence joins TRBV5-5 and TRBJ1-4, with D maybe TRBD1 (6 bases). CDR3 in DNA: TGTGCCAGCAGCTTGACAGGGATGTCTAATGAAAAACTGTTTTTT. Its protein product is CASSLTGMSNEKLFF.